This TCR beta chain was captured in a study of T cells and Merkel cell carcinoma outcomes (dated by TCRdb to the early 2020s). Background for the entire study: The study looked at whether the tumor T-cell repertoire and T-cell density could predict clinical outcome in patients with Merkel cell carcinoma. Broad study findings and their caveats: Clinical outcomes in Merkel cell carcinoma patients were reported to be predicted by T-cell repertoire features combined with T-cell density.

Concerning this clone: Which antigen it targets is not known. Qualities for individual bases were not recorded, and no much larger clone is one base off.

The germline V gene specifies MGHRA as CDR1 and YSYEKL as CDR2. From V the trimming removes 4 bases and from J it removes 4 bases, while the gene matches leave 5 bases of the junction unaccounted for. The cysteine opens and the phenylalanine closes a CDR3 of 15 amino acids. CDR3 DNA is the only sequence kept; it has 45 bases, read in frame from the first base. Samples came from patients with Merkel cell carcinoma. The method was the immunoSEQ multiplex PCR assay. The table comes from immuneACCESS by way of TCRdb, which keeps in-frame sequences with V and J called. Part of the clones is missing from these tables; in studies checked, under half for an unresolved V gene and the rest for unknown reasons. The sample records 5,000 to 7,500 clones, about 81% of which are singletons. Around an eighth of the sample goes to the ten largest clones.

The sequenced material came from tumor tissue from Merkel cell carcinoma. The V gene is TRBV4-1 and the J gene is TRBJ2-7, and TRBD2 matches 12 of the central bases. The origin of this receptor is a human donor with Merkel cell carcinoma. Some clones in this sample may be carry-over from other donors' samples. The nucleotide sequence reads TGCGCCAGCAGCCTCCGACTAGCGGGAGCGTACGAGCAGTACTTC. Protein translation: CASSLRLAGAYEQYF.